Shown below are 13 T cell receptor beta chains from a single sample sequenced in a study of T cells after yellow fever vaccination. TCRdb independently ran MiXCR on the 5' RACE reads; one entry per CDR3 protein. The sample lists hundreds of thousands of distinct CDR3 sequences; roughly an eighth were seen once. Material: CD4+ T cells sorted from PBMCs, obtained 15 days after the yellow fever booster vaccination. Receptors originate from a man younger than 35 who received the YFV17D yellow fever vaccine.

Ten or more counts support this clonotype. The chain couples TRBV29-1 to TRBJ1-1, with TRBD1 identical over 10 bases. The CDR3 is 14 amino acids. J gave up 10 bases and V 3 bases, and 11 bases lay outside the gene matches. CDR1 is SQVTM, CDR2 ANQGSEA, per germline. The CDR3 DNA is TGCAGCGTTGACCAGGCGGGACAGGGGATAATAGCTTTCTTT. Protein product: CSVDQAGQGIIAFF.

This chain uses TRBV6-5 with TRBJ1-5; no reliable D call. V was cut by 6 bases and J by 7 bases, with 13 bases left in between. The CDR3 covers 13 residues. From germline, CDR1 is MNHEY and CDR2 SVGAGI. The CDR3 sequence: CASSTGLQQPQHF. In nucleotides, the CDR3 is TGTGCCAGCAGCACCGGACTCCAGCAGCCCCAGCATTTT.

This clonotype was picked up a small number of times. Written as DNA, the CDR3 is TGTGCCAGCAGATCCCTGGACCACACCGGGGAGCTGTTTTTT. It translates to CASRSLDHTGELFF. This chain connects TRBV28 to TRBJ2-2; the D is unclear. The CDR3 has 14 residues. The V gene lost 6 bases and the J gene lost 3 bases, with 11 bases spanning the gap. Germline-derived CDR1 and CDR2 are MDHEN and SYDVKM.

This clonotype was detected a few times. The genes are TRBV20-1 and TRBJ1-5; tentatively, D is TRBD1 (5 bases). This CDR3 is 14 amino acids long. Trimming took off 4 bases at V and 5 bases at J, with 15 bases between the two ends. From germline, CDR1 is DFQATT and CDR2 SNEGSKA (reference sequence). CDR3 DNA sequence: TGCAGTGCTATATGGGCGCGGGGGGATCAGCCCCAGCATTTT. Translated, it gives CSAIWARGDQPQHF.

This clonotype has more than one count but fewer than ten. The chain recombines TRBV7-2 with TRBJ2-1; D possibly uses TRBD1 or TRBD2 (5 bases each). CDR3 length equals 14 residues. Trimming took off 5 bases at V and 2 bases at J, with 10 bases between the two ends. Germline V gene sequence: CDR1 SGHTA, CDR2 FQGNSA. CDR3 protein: CASSNLGAYNEQFF. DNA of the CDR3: TGTGCCAGCAGCAACCTGGGGGCCTACAATGAGCAGTTCTTC.

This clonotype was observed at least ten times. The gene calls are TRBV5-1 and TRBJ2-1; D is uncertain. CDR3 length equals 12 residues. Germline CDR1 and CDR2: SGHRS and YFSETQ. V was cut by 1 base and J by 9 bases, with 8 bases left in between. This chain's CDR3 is CASSLTVSEQFF. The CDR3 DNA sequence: TGCGCCAGCAGCTTGACCGTTAGTGAGCAGTTCTTC.

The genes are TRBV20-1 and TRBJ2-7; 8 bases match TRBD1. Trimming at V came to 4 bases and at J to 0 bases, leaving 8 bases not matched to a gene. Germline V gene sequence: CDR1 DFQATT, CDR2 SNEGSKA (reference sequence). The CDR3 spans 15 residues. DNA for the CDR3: TGCAGTGCTACACAGGGGGGCGGAAACTCCTACGAGCAGTACTTC. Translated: CSATQGGGNSYEQYF.

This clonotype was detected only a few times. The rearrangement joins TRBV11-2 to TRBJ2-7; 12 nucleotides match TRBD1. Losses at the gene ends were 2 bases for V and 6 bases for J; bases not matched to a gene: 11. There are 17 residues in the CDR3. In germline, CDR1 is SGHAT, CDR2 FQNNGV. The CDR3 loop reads CASSLTLPGQGAFEQYF. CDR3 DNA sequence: TGTGCCAGCAGCTTAACCCTACCGGGACAGGGGGCGTTCGAGCAGTACTTC. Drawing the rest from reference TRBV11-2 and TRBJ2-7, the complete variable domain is EAGVAQSPRYKIIEKRQSVAFWCNPISGHATLYWYQQILGQGPKLLIQFQNNGVVDDSQLPKDRFSAERLKGVDSTLKIQPAKLEDSAVYLCASSLTLPGQGAFEQYFGPGTRLTVT.

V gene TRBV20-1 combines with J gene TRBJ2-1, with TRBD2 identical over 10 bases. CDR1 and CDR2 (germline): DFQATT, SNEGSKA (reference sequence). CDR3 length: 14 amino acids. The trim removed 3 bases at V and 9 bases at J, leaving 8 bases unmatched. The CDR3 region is CSASLASGGSEQFF. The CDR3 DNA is TGCAGTGCTAGTCTGGCTAGCGGGGGAAGTGAGCAGTTCTTC.

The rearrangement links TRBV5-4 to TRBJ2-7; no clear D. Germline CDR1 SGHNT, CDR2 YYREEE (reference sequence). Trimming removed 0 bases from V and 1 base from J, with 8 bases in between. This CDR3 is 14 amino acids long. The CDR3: CASSLDPRSYEQYV. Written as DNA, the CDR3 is TGTGCCAGCAGCTTGGATCCCAGGTCCTACGAGCAGTACGTC.

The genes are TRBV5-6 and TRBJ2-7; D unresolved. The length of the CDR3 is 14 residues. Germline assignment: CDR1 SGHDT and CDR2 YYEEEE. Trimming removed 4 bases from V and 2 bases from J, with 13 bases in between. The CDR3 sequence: CASSGGMGTYEQYF. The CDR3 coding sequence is TGTGCCAGCAGCGGCGGAATGGGGACCTACGAGCAGTACTTC.

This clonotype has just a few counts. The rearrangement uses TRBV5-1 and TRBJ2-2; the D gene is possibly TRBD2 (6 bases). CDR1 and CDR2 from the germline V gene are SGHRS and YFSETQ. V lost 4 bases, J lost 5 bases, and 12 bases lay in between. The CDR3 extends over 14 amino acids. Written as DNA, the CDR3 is TGCGCCAGCAGCCGTTCAGCGGGTACCGGGGAGCTGTTTTTT. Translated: CASSRSAGTGELFF.

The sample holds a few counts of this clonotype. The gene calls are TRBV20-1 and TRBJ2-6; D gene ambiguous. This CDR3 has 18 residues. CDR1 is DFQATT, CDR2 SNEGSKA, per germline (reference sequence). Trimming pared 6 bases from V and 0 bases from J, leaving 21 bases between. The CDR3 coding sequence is TGCAGTGCCAAGAGGTCGGGCAATTACCTCTCTGGGGCCAACGTCCTGACTTTC. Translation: CSAKRSGNYLSGANVLTF.